The 8 T cell receptor beta chains below come from one sample, sequenced in a study of metastatic and nonmetastatic thyroid tumors (dated by TCRdb to the early 2020s). No patient had received any treatment before thyroid surgery. The method was PCR. Sequenced using an Illumina HiSeq 4000. The raw public data were reprocessed by TCRdb itself: fastp quality trimming at Q25, MiXCR clonotype calling, in-frame beta chains only. In this sample the table shows fewer than 7,500 clones, roughly two fifths of which occur a single time. Roughly 40% of the sample is held by the ten biggest clonotypes. Material for sequencing was tumor tissue. These receptors came from a female donor with papillary thyroid cancer or a benign thyroid nodule (not recorded which). Some clones in this sample may be carry-over from other donors' samples.

This clone was seen repeatedly, ten times or more. The chain employs TRBV28 and TRBJ1-1; D is possibly TRBD1 (5 bases). CDR1 and CDR2 from the germline V gene are MDHEN and SYDVKM. The CDR3 consists of 13 residues. Trimming stripped 1 base from V and 5 bases from J, with 8 bases between. CDR3: CASSLYRGTEAFF. DNA for the CDR3: TGTGCCAGCAGTTTATATAGGGGAACTGAAGCTTTCTTT.

Concerning this clone itself: The junction shows a germline mismatch at one end, possibly a read error. The chain is built from TRBV11-1 and TRBJ2-3; D unresolved. There are 16 residues in the CDR3. Germline V gene sequence: CDR1 SGHAT, CDR2 FQDESV (reference sequence). The CDR3 bases are TGTGCCAGCAGCTTACAGAGCGTGTCTGGCACATATACGCAGTATTTT. Protein sequence: CASSLQSVSGTYTQYF.

The rearrangement joins TRBV30 to TRBJ1-2; D perhaps matches TRBD1 (6 bases). Trimming shortened V by 8 bases and J by 5 bases, and 12 bases separated the two germline ends. CDR1 and CDR2 (germline): GTSNPN, SVGIG (reference sequence). The CDR3 covers 11 residues. In DNA, the CDR3 is TGTGCCACCGACAGGTGGTATGGCTACACCTTC. It translates to CATDRWYGYTF.

Sample share makes this clone large. This chain joins TRBV6-1 and TRBJ2-7, with TRBD2 identical over 11 bases. Germline V CDR1 and CDR2: MNHNS, SASEGT. The CDR3 loop spans 15 amino acids. The ends lost 6 bases at V and 2 bases at J; junction bases unmatched: 6. In DNA, the CDR3 is TGTGCCAGCAGACTAGCGGGAGCCACAACCTACGAGCAGTACTTC. Translated, it gives CASRLAGATTYEQYF.

This clone is classed as large (0.1 to 1%). The rearrangement joins TRBV3-1 to TRBJ2-7; D uncertain. CDR3 size: 13 residues. The germline gives CDR1 LGHDT, CDR2 YNNKEL (reference sequence). The V gene lost 1 base and the J gene lost 6 bases, with 10 bases spanning the gap. CDR3 coding DNA: TGTGCCAGCAGCCAAGGTCTGGTGGGCGAGCAGTACTTC. Encoded protein: CASSQGLVGEQYF.

A single count supports this clone. The germline gene is not matched at one end of the junction; a read error may be the cause. V is TRBV28 and J is TRBJ1-1, with a weak D call TRBD1 (6 bases). CDR1 and CDR2 from the germline V gene are MDHEN and SYDVKM. The CDR3 has 14 residues. The CDR3: CASSHRDRWHEAFF. In DNA, the CDR3 is TGTGCTAGCAGTCACAGGGACCGGTGGCATGAAGCTTTCTTT. Supplemented by reference TRBV28 and TRBJ1-1, the full variable domain reads DVKVTQSSRYLVKRTGEKVFLECVQDMDHENMFWYRQDPGLGLRLIYFSYDVKMKEKGDIPEGYSVSREKKERFSLILESASTNQTSMYLCASSHRDRWHEAFFGQGTRLTVV.

The chain couples TRBV30 to TRBJ2-7, with TRBD2 as a possible D gene (7 bases). There are 15 residues in the CDR3. CDR1 and CDR2 from the germline V gene are GTSNPN and SVGIG (reference sequence). With 3 bases removed from V and 3 bases from J, the gap between germline ends came to 18 bases. The CDR3: CAWRKTGGSFYEQYF. CDR3 sequence (DNA): TGTGCCTGGAGAAAGACGGGGGGCAGTTTCTACGAGCAGTACTTC.

This clone was picked up a small number of times. The same CDR3 also results from other DNA sequences found in this sample. The chain links TRBV28 to TRBJ2-7; 11 bases are a match to TRBD1. Germline V gene lookup returns CDR1 MDHEN and CDR2 SYDVKM. This CDR3 contains 14 residues. After removal of 7 bases from V and 6 bases from J, the junction contained 8 bases not matched to a gene. The chain's CDR3 is CASTLGTGGSEQYF. CDR3 nucleotide sequence: TGTGCCAGCACCTTGGGGACAGGGGGATCCGAGCAGTACTTC.